This T cell receptor (beta chain) was sequenced during a study of PD-1 blockade in classical Hodgkin lymphoma. General study findings and limits: As was reported, newly diagnosed patients showed lower baseline TCR diversity than healthy donors did.

With no exception, relapse followed autologous stem cell transplantation in all patients, and brentuximab vedotin exposure varied. Complete response, partial response or progressive disease constituted the best response categories observed. Regarding this clone: Its antigen is unidentified.

This CDR3 comprises 12 residues. V gave up 9 bases and J gave up 1 base, with 7 bases separating them. Germline CDR1 and CDR2: SGHAT and FQNNGV. Sequencing was performed with immunoSEQ multiplex PCR; in TCRdb, only in-frame clones are kept and a portion is missing. The sample records around 100,000 clones, 75% to 90% being singletons. Sequenced here: peripheral blood mononuclear cells (PBMCs), sampled before the second cycle of nivolumab. The chain employs TRBV11-2 and TRBJ2-4; D is unresolved. The source of this sequence is a human donor with classical Hodgkin lymphoma. The CDR3 DNA is TGTGCCAGTATGGGGGCCAAAAACATTCAGTACTTC. Its translation is CASMGAKNIQYF.